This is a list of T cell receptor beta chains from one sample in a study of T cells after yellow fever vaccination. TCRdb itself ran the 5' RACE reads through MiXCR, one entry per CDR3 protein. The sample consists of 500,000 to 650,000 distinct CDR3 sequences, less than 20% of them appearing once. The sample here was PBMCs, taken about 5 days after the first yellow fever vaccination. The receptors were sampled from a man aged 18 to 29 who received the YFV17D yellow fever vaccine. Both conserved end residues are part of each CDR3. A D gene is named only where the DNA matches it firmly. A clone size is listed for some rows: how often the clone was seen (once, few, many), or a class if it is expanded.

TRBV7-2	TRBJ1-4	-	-	TGTGCCAGCAGCTCAGTTCAGGGGGAAAAACTGTTTTTT	CASSSVQGEKLFF
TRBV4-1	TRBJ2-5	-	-	TGCGCCAGCAGCCATCCCGGGGAAAGAGTGGGAGAGACCCAGTACTTC	CASSHPGERVGETQYF
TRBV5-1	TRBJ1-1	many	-	TGCGCCAGCAGCTTGGTTGATGGGGGGCGCAGGGCTGAAGCTTTCTTT	CASSLVDGGRRAEAFF
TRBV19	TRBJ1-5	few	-	TGTGCCAGTAAGTCGAGGCACAATCAGCCCCAGCATTTT	CASKSRHNQPQHF
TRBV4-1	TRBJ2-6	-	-	TGCGCCAGCAGCCAACGTGGTGAGAGCTCTGGGGCCAACGTCCTGACTTTC	CASSQRGESSGANVLTF
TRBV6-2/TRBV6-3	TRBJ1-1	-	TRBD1	TGTGCCAGCAGTAATGGACAGGGAGCATCAGCTTTCTTT	CASSNGQGASAFF
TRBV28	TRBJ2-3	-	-	TGTGCCAGCAGTACGACGGACCTCACAGATACGCAGTATTTT	CASSTTDLTDTQYF
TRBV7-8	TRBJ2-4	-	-	TGTGCCAGCAGCTCGTTTTCCCGCGTCGGGGGAGGAAACATTCAGTACTTC	CASSSFSRVGGGNIQYF
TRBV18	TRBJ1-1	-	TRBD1	TGTGCCAGCTCCGCCGGGACAGGGGTTACCGGTCGAGGCACTGAAGCTTTCTTT	CASSAGTGVTGRGTEAFF
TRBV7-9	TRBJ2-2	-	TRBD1	TGTGCCAGCACCGGGACAGGGGAAGTCGGGGAGCTGTTTTTT	CASTGTGEVGELFF
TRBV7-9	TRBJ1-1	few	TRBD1	TGTGCCAGCAGCCAATTAGTAACAGGGGGCGGAACTGAAGCTTTCTTT	CASSQLVTGGGTEAFF
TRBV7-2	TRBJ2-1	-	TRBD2	TGTGCCAGCAGCCCCCCCGGGACTAGCGGCCGGGGCAATGAGCAGTTCTTC	CASSPPGTSGRGNEQFF
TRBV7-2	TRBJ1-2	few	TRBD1	TGTGCCAGCAGCTCACGGGGACAGAGGAATGGCTACACCTTC	CASSSRGQRNGYTF
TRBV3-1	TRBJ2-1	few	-	TGTGCCAGCAGCCCGGTGCAAGACTCCTACAATGAGCAGTTCTTC	CASSPVQDSYNEQFF
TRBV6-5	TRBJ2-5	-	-	TGTGCCAGCAGTTACCCGCCTGGGGCGGGGAAAGAGACCCAGTACTTC	CASSYPPGAGKETQYF
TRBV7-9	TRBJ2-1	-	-	TGTGCCAGCAGCCTGCCTTTGGACTACAATGAGCAGTTCTTC	CASSLPLDYNEQFF
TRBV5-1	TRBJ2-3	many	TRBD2	TGCGCCAGCAGATCGGGACTAGCGGGGTCAGATACGCAGTATTTT	CASRSGLAGSDTQYF
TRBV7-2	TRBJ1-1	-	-	TGTGCCAGCAGCTTAAATAGGGGTACGCAAGCTTTCTTT	CASSLNRGTQAFF
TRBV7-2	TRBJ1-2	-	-	TGTGCCAGCAGCTTAAATGGCATGGGACGCTATGGCTACACCTTC	CASSLNGMGRYGYTF
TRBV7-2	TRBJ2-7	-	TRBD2	TGTGCCAGCAGCTTCCCCAAAGGACTAGCGGGGGGGTACGAGCAGTACTTC	CASSFPKGLAGGYEQYF
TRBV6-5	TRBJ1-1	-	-	TGTGCCAGCAGTTATAGGGGCAGGGCTGATACTGAAGCTTTCTTT	CASSYRGRADTEAFF
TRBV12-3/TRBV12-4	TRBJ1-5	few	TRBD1	TGTGCCAGCAGTCCCGCGACAGGGGGTGTTAGCAATCAGCCCCAGCATTTT	CASSPATGGVSNQPQHF
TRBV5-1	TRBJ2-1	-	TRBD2	TGCGCCAGCAGCTTGGTCGGGGGGTTAAGGCAGGATGAGCAGTTCTTC	CASSLVGGLRQDEQFF
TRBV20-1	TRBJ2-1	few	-	TGCAGTGCTATTAGAGGTGGGACACATGAGCAGTTCTTC	CSAIRGGTHEQFF
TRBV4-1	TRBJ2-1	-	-	TGCGCCAGCGACCGGGGGCCTCAAGGGAATGAGCAGTTCTTC	CASDRGPQGNEQFF
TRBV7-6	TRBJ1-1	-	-	TGTGCCAGCAGCTTAATCGGCGGGGATATGAACACTGAAGCTTTCTTT	CASSLIGGDMNTEAFF
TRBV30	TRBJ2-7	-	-	TGTGCCTGGGCGAGGGACGGGTACGAGCAGTACTTC	CAWARDGYEQYF
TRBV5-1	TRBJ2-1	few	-	TGCGCCAGCAGCGAGACCAGAAGCGAGCAGTTCTTC	CASSETRSEQFF
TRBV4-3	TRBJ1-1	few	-	TGCGCCAGCAGCCCGGGGTGGGGCGAGAACACTGAAGCTTTCTTT	CASSPGWGENTEAFF
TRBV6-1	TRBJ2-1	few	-	TGTGCCAGCACCCCAACGGACGTTGAGCTTGATGAGCAGTTCTTC	CASTPTDVELDEQFF
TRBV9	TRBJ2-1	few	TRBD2	TGTGCCAGCAGCCCCCTAGCGGGGTTCTCCTACAATGAGCAGTTCTTC	CASSPLAGFSYNEQFF
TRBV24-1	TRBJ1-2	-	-	TGTGCCACCATCCCGGGACTCGGCGGCTACACCTTC	CATIPGLGGYTF
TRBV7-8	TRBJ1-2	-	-	TGTGCCAGCAGCTTAGTGGGCGGCAGCCAAACCTATGGCTACACCTTC	CASSLVGGSQTYGYTF
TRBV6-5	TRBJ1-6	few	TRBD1	TGTGCCAGCAGTTACCCTGCTACAGGGGTGAATTCACCCCTCCACTTT	CASSYPATGVNSPLHF
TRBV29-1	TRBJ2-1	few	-	TGCAGTGGCCGGAACCCAGTCCTCAATGAGCAGTTCTTC	CSGRNPVLNEQFF
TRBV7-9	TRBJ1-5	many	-	TGTGCCAGCAGCTTAGAACCCCAGGGATTGAATCAGCCCCAGCATTTT	CASSLEPQGLNQPQHF
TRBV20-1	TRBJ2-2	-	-	TGCAGTGCTAGCCCCAAAAGCCCGAACACCGGGGAGCTGTTTTTT	CSASPKSPNTGELFF
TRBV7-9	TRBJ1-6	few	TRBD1	TGTGCCAGCAGCTTGGACAGGGGGTCGAATTCACCCCTCCACTTT	CASSLDRGSNSPLHF
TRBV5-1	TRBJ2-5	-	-	TGCGCCAGCAGGCCGGAGGGGGAGACCCAGTACTTC	CASRPEGETQYF
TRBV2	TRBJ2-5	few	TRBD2	TGTGCCAGCAGTGTTTACGGGGGGGAGACCCAGTACTTC	CASSVYGGETQYF
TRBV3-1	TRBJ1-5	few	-	TGTGCCAGCAGCCAAAGGGCAGGGGAGCCCCAGCATTTT	CASSQRAGEPQHF
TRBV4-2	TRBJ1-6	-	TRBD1	TGTGCCAGCAGCCAACCGGGACAGGGGAGCTCCTATAATTCACCCCTCCACTTT	CASSQPGQGSSYNSPLHF
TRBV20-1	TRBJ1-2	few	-	TGCAGTGCTAGAGATAGCCCCCCCATGGACTATGGCTACACCTTC	CSARDSPPMDYGYTF
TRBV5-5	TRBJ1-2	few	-	TGTGCCAGCAGCTTCAGCGGTGGCAGCTATGGCTACACCTTC	CASSFSGGSYGYTF
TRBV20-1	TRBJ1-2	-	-	TGCAGTGCTCTACTCGACGGCTTTAACTATGGCTACACCTTC	CSALLDGFNYGYTF
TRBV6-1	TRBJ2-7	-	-	TGTGCCAGCAGTGCCGGGAGCCACGAGCAGTACTTC	CASSAGSHEQYF
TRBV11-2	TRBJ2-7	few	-	TGTGCCAGCAGGGGCGGGACAGCCATCACCTACGAGCAGTACTTC	CASRGGTAITYEQYF
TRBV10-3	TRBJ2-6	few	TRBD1	TGTGCCATCTTACCGGGACAGGGGGATAGCTCTGGGGCCAACGTCCTGACTTTC	CAILPGQGDSSGANVLTF
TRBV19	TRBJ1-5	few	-	TGTGCCAGCAACGAACAGGTTCATAGCAATCAGCCCCAGCATTTT	CASNEQVHSNQPQHF
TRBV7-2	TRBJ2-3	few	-	TGTGCCAGCAGCTTAATGGGCGGGTCTACTAGCACAGATACGCAGTATTTT	CASSLMGGSTSTDTQYF
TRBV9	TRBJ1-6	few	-	TGTGCCAGCAACGGGCCAGGGGTAAATTCACCCCTCCACTTT	CASNGPGVNSPLHF
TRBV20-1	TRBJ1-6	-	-	TGCAGTGCTAGAGATGATGGGGGTGGCTCACCCCTCCACTTT	CSARDDGGGSPLHF